This T cell receptor beta chain was retrieved from a study of long-term antiretroviral therapy in people with HIV. V lost 1 base to trimming and J lost 0 bases; unmatched junction nucleotides: 8. Germline values: CDR1 SEHNR, CDR2 FQNEAQ (reference sequence). The CDR3 consists of 17 residues. At survey level, the immunoSEQ assay was run in its v3.0 version. Here immunoSEQ multiplex PCR was the method, and the copy in TCRdb shows in-frame clones only, minus some. This sample has approximately 32,000 clones; 83% occur once, and the top ten carry 7.9%. This receptor was obtained from a man between 18 and 29 years old with HIV. The specimen was unsorted PBMCs, collected 0.4 years before starting antiretroviral therapy. J is TRBJ2-7 and V is TRBV7-9; 8 bases are shared with TRBD2. CDR3 bases: TGTGCCAGCAGCTTAGATTCGGCGGGGGGCTACTCCTACGAGCAGTACTTC. It translates to CASSLDSAGGYSYEQYF.